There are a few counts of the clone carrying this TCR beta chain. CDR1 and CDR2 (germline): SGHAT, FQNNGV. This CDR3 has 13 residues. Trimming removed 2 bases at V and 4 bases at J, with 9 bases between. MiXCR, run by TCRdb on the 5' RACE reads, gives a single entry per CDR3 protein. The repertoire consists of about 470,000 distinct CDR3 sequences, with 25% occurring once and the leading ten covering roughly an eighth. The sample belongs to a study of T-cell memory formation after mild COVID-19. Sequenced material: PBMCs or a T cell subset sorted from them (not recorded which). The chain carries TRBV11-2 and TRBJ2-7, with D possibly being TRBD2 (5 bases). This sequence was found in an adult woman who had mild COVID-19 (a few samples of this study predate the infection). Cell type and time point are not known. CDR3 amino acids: CASSLPPGYEQYF. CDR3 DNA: TGTGCCAGCAGCTTACCCCCGGGGTACGAGCAGTACTTC. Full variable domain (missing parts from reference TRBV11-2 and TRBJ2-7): EAGVAQSPRYKIIEKRQSVAFWCNPISGHATLYWYQQILGQGPKLLIQFQNNGVVDDSQLPKDRFSAERLKGVDSTLKIQPAKLEDSAVYLCASSLPPGYEQYFGPGTRLTVT.